The sequence of this T cell receptor beta chain was determined in a study of blood T cell repertoires in COVID-19. Study background: Samples representing acute and convalescent COVID-19 were sourced from the United States, Italy and Spain. In each case, the material was cDNA or gDNA derived from T cells, B-cell-depleted T cells, or PBMCs.

This clone was recorded only once. Under the authors' procedure: Using reference gene primer amplification, nucleated cell counts were estimated. Sequencing was performed with immunoSEQ multiplex PCR; in TCRdb, only in-frame clones are kept and a portion is missing. V, J and clone size are those of that table, while D and trimming were read from the DNA. The sample consists of around 260,000 clones, 86% of them appearing once. The sequencing sample was made of peripheral blood. This TCR was recovered from a woman between 25 and 40 years old with active or convalescent COVID-19.

CDR3 bases: TGTGCCAGCAGTTTAAGGAGGTGGCTAGCGGGGGGGCCTGATAATACAGATACGCAGTATTTT. Its protein is CASSLRRWLAGGPDNTDTQYF. The chain employs TRBV27 and TRBJ2-3; 12 nucleotides align to TRBD2. After removal of 2 bases from V and 3 bases from J, the junction contained 18 bases not matched to a gene. This CDR3 comprises 21 residues. Per the germline V gene, CDR1 is MNHEY and CDR2 is SMNVEV (reference sequence).